Described below is a single T cell receptor (beta chain) sequence and its context. Its antigen is currently not known. No quality values exist for individual bases; no much larger clone is one base distant. The entry originates in a study of CD8 T cells in Susac syndrome (dated by TCRdb to about 2019). About the study as a whole: Among the sequenced Susac syndrome patients, five or six had clinically active disease and eight were in clinical remission. Susac syndrome patients were therapy-naive, on corticosteroids (some also receiving IVIg), or on IVIg alone at blood withdrawal. Repertoire sequencing was used to test whether CD8+ T cell activation and differentiation in Susac syndrome was antigen driven. Overall study outcomes, separate from this receptor: The CD4+ T cell repertoire of patients with Susac syndrome showed no detectable clonal expansion. The study acknowledged that relatively few individuals were included in the TCR sequencing and HLA analysis.

RNA was extracted with the RNeasy kit and roughly 0.5 to 1 ug was reverse transcribed using random hexamers. TCR beta CDR3 regions were amplified with the immunoSEQ multiplex PCR assay covering 54 Vbeta and 13 Jbeta segments. PCR amplification bias was corrected using a synthetic template baseline for primer optimization and computational correction. The paper's processing steps were these. Reads were annotated to V, D and J genes per IMGT and analyzed with immunoSEQ Analyzer, keeping only productive sequences. Clonality was computed as one minus Shannon entropy normalized by log2 of the number of productive unique sequences. For each patient and control, public and private clones were evaluated within the 100 most prevalent clones. Clones were defined as Susac-specific when absent from the healthy and MS cohorts, from approximately 1,100 published viral clones and from other ImmuneACCESS disease sequences. TCRdb ran its own pipeline on the public reads, namely fastp trimming at Q25 and MiXCR clone calling, and kept in-frame beta chains. Every CDR3 protein is listed once, alongside the most common genes and DNA of its rows. These V and J calls are TCRdb output, not the study's own analysis. The sample yields around 170,000 distinct CDR3 sequences; roughly 94% were counted once. Of the sample, 0.095% to 0.13% is held by the ten largest clones.

Peripheral blood CD8+ and CD4+ T cells from healthy donors, Susac syndrome patients and multiple sclerosis patients were profiled by high-throughput TCR beta sequencing. Recently defined diagnostic criteria for definite or probable disease were met by the Susac syndrome patients. CD8+ TEMRA cells were enriched by FACS, while bulk CD8+ and CD4+ T cells were purified by magnetic negative isolation. Blood was collected in EDTA tubes and processed within 24 hours, with PBMCs isolated through density gradient centrifugation. PBMCs intended for TCR sequencing were frozen in liquid nitrogen and were later thawed in a 37 degrees C water bath. A purity of at least 90% was achieved for sorted or isolated CD4+, CD8+ and CD8+ TEMRA cells. V loses 3 bases of germline sequence and J loses 1 base, and the interval between the two ends is 6 bases. Reading the germline V gene gives CDR1 SNHLY and CDR2 FYNNEI. The CDR3 spans 13 residues, from the cysteine through the phenylalanine. Left in the record is the CDR3 DNA by itself, 39 bases read in frame from the first base.

This TCR derives from a human donor with Susac syndrome. The specimen was CD4+ T cells from PBMCs. Recombination joined TRBV2 with TRBJ1-1; TRBD1 is a possible D gene, resting on 5 matching bases. The CDR3 amino acid sequence is: CASSDDRNTEAFF. The nucleotides are TGTGCCAGCAGTGATGACAGGAACACTGAAGCTTTCTTT.